The rows below give T cell receptor beta chains drawn from one sample of a study of PD-1 blockade in classical Hodgkin lymphoma. Measured with immunoSEQ multiplex PCR; TCRdb has only the in-frame clones, and not every one. The sample includes about 21,000 clones, around 84% of them seen just once. The input for sequencing was peripheral blood mononuclear cells (PBMCs), taken before the fourth cycle of nivolumab. The source is a human donor with classical Hodgkin lymphoma. Each CDR3 is given with its conserved first and last residue. The D gene is left open where the match is weak. Part of the rows lack a size; the others show once, few, many or a class for expanded clones.

abundance,len,j_gene,v_gene,d_gene,CDR3aa,CDR3nt
once,16,TRBJ2-2,TRBV7-9,TRBD1,CASSNRDRGDTGELFF,TGTGCCAGCAGCAACCGGGACAGGGGAGACACCGGGGAGCTGTTTTTT
.,18,TRBJ1-3,TRBV2,.,CASSARIIVPYSGNTIYF,TGTGCCAGCAGTGCTCGGATTATAGTGCCTTACTCTGGAAACACCATATATTTT
.,15,TRBJ2-7,TRBV13,TRBD2,CASSFRTSGTYEQYF,TGTGCCAGCAGCTTCAGGACTAGCGGAACATACGAGCAGTACTTC
.,17,TRBJ2-4,TRBV27,TRBD1,CASSSWDRARAKNIQYF,TGTGCCAGCAGTTCCTGGGACAGGGCCCGAGCCAAAAACATTCAGTACTTC
.,15,TRBJ1-2,TRBV5-1,.,CASSPVKSVHYGYTF,TGCGCCAGCAGCCCCGTCAAATCCGTCCACTATGGCTACACCTTC
once,15,TRBJ2-7,TRBV11-2,.,CASSLAGEASYEQYF,TGTGCCAGCAGCTTAGCGGGAGAGGCCTCCTACGAGCAGTACTTC
few,14,TRBJ1-1,TRBV28,.,CASSQSTFGTEAFF,TGTGCCAGCAGTCAATCAACATTCGGCACTGAAGCTTTCTTT
.,17,TRBJ1-5,TRBV21-1,.,CASSKDVGRTHNQPQHF,TGTGCCAGCAGCAAAGACGTTGGGCGGACTCACAATCAGCCCCAGCATTTT
.,17,TRBJ2-5,TRBV7-2,TRBD1,CASRPGRGTGARETQYF,TGTGCCAGCAGACCTGGTAGGGGGACAGGGGCGAGAGAGACCCAGTACTTC
.,16,TRBJ2-3,TRBV19,.,CASSIRRAEPTDTQYF,TGTGCCAGTAGTATCCGCAGGGCCGAGCCCACAGATACGCAGTATTTT
few,15,TRBJ1-1,TRBV10-1,.,CASSESKGGATEAFF,TGCGCCAGCAGTGAGTCGAAGGGGGGGGCCACTGAAGCTTTCTTT
.,16,TRBJ2-5,TRBV5-1,TRBD2,CASSYWTSGAQETQYF,TGCGCCAGCAGCTATTGGACTAGCGGGGCACAAGAGACCCAGTACTTC
.,14,TRBJ2-3,TRBV10-1,.,CASSRDSYTDTQYF,TGCGCCAGCTCCCGGGACTCCTACACAGATACGCAGTATTTT
.,14,TRBJ2-5,TRBV19,.,CASSRAQPQETQYF,TGTGCCAGTAGTCGGGCTCAACCCCAAGAGACCCAGTACTTC
.,16,TRBJ2-3,TRBV5-1,TRBD2,CASSTGLAGPTDTQYF,TGCGCCAGCAGCACGGGACTAGCGGGGCCCACAGATACGCAGTATTTT
.,14,TRBJ1-2,TRBV7-7,.,CASSLPWTNYGYTF,TGTGCTAGCAGCTTGCCCTGGACTAACTATGGCTACACCTTC
.,14,TRBJ2-2,TRBV4-2,TRBD1,CAGSGGLNTGELFF,TGTGCCGGCTCAGGGGGCCTGAACACCGGGGAGCTGTTTTTT
.,10,TRBJ2-5,TRBV9,.,CASGGAIQYF,TGTGCCAGCGGAGGGGCTATTCAGTACTTC
.,13,TRBJ2-7,TRBV10-3,.,CAISESWTLEQYF,TGTGCCATCAGTGAGTCATGGACGCTCGAGCAGTACTTC
.,14,TRBJ1-2,TRBV2,.,CASSGGLANYGYTF,TGTGCCAGCAGTGGAGGGCTTGCCAACTATGGCTACACCTTC
.,13,TRBJ2-4,TRBV6-1,TRBD2,CAVSGGVYYIQYF,TGTGCCGTTTCGGGAGGGGTTTACTACATTCAGTACTTC